The sequence of this T cell receptor beta chain was determined in a study of OX40 agonist ivuxolimab in advanced cancers. TCRdb's table, derived via immunoSEQ multiplex PCR, lists solely in-frame clones and lacks some. The sample yields approximately 68,000 clones, around 87% seen once. Per the germline V gene, CDR1 is SGHRS and CDR2 is YFSETQ. The length of the CDR3 is 18 residues. J gave up 5 bases and V 4 bases, and 14 bases lay outside the gene matches. Worth noting for this clone: Its antigen remains unidentified.

The study's findings and limits: No determination was made of the antigen specificity of the expanded peripheral T cells. Average numbers of expanded clones were greater in CD8+ T cells than in CD4+. Also present in some nonresponders was a low level of normalized T-cell clonal expansion. The study observed clonal expansion of CD4+ and CD8+ blood T cells by week 6 at 0.1 to 3.0 mg/kg.

Sequences were derived from CD4+ or CD8+ T cells sorted from blood, sampled in a trial of the OX40 agonist ivuxolimab. V usage is TRBV5-1 and J usage is TRBJ1-6; 8 nucleotides match TRBD1. This TCR derives from an adult with an advanced solid tumor such as melanoma, head and neck, liver or kidney cancer. CDR3 sequence reads: CASSPGGPGGLDNSPLHF. The CDR3 DNA reads TGCGCCAGCAGCCCCGGGGGTCCAGGGGGCCTCGATAATTCACCCCTCCACTTT. Filled out from reference TRBV5-1 and TRBJ1-6, the complete variable domain reads KAGVTQTPRYLIKTRGQQVTLSCSPISGHRSVSWYQQTPGQGLQFLFEYFSETQRNKGNFPGRFSGRQFSNSRSEMNVSTLELGDSALYLCASSPGGPGGLDNSPLHFGNGTRLTVT.